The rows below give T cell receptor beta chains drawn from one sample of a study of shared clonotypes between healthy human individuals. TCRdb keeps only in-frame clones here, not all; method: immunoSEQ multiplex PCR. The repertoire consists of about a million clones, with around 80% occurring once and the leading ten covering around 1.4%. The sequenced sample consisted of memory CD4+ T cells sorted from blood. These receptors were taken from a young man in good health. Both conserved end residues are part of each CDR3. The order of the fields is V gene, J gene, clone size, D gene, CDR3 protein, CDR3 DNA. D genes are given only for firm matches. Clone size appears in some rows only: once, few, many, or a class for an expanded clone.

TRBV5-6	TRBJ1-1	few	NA	CASSLRRDVIEAFF	TGTGCCAGCAGCTTAAGAAGGGACGTTATAGAAGCTTTCTTT
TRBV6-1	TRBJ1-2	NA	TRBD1	CASSDQTGGPYGYTF	TGTGCCAGCAGTGATCAAACAGGGGGCCCCTATGGCTACACCTTC
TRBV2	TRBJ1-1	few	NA	CASSPGGLIAFF	TGTGCCAGCAGTCCGGGGGGTCTTATAGCTTTCTTT
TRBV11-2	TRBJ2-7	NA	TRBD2	CASSTSSGASYEQYF	TGTGCCAGCAGCACCTCTAGCGGAGCCTCCTACGAGCAGTACTTC
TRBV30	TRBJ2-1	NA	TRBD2	CAWIGGTSGIHEQFF	TGTGCCTGGATAGGGGGGACTAGCGGGATCCATGAGCAGTTCTTC
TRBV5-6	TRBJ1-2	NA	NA	CASSLVGGMDYGYTF	TGTGCCAGCAGCTTGGTCGGAGGGATGGACTATGGCTACACCTTC
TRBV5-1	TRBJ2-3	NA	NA	CATRRDHPRTDTQYF	TGCGCCACCAGGAGGGACCACCCTCGCACAGATACGCAGTATTTT
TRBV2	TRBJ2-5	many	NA	CASTSAMTQETQYF	TGTGCCAGCACTAGCGCGATGACTCAAGAGACCCAGTACTTC
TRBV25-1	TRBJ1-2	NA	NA	CASSEWGRELHGYTF	TGTGCCAGCAGTGAATGGGGCAGGGAATTACATGGCTACACCTTC
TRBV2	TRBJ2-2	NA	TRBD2	CASRVAGDFAGELFF	TGTGCCAGCAGGGTAGCGGGAGACTTCGCCGGGGAGCTGTTTTTT
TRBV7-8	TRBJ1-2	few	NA	CASSLSPEGYGYTF	TGTGCCAGCAGCTTATCCCCCGAGGGCTATGGCTACACCTTC
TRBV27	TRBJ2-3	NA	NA	CASSPAARKADTQYF	TGTGCCAGCAGTCCCGCCGCACGGAAGGCAGATACGCAGTATTTT
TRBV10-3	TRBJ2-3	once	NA	CAISYTDRTDTQYF	TGTGCCATCAGCTACACGGACAGAACAGATACGCAGTATTTT
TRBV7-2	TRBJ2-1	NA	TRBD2	CASRDGLAGYNEQFF	TGTGCCAGCAGAGACGGACTAGCGGGGTACAATGAGCAGTTCTTC
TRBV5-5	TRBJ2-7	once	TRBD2	CASSRWIAGGSYEQYF	TGTGCCAGCAGCCGGTGGATAGCGGGAGGCTCCTACGAGCAGTACTTC
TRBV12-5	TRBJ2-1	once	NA	CASRPGSMGNEQFF	TGTGCTAGTCGACCCGGGTCGATGGGCAATGAGCAGTTCTTC
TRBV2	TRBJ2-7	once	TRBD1	CATRSSLQGSYEQYF	TGTGCCACCAGGAGTTCGTTACAGGGGTCCTACGAGCAGTACTTC
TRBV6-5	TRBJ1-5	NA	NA	CASSYTSKQPQHF	TGTGCCAGCAGTTACACTTCCAAACAGCCCCAGCATTTT
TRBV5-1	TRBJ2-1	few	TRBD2	CASSLVAGGSYNEQFF	TGCGCCAGCAGCTTGGTGGCGGGGGGCTCCTACAATGAGCAGTTCTTC
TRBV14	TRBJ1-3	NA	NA	CASSRGGSGNTIYF	TGTGCCAGCAGCCGAGGGGGCTCTGGAAACACCATATATTTT
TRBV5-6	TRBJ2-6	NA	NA	CASSLRSSGANVLTF	TGTGCCAGCAGCTTGCGCAGTTCGGGGGCCAACGTCCTGACTTTC
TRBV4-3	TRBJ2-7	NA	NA	CASSQVAGHPYEQYF	TGCGCCAGCAGCCAAGTGGCAGGACACCCCTACGAGCAGTACTTC
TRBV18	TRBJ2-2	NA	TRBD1	CASSRDRITGELFF	TGTGCCAGCAGCCGGGACAGAATCACCGGGGAGCTGTTTTTT
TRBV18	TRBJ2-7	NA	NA	CASSPQGVEQYF	TGTGCCAGCTCACCACAGGGCGTCGAGCAGTACTTC
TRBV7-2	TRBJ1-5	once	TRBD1	CASSWTGNNQPQHF	TGTGCCAGCAGCTGGACAGGGAATAATCAGCCCCAGCATTTT
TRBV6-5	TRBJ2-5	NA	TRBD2	CASTWEGTQYF	TGTGCCAGCACTTGGGAGGGGACCCAGTACTTC
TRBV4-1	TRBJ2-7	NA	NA	CASSQREGADYEQYF	TGCGCCAGCAGCCAACGAGAGGGAGCCGACTACGAGCAGTACTTC
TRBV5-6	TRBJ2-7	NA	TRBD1	CASSLTGTASYEQYF	TGTGCCAGCAGCCTGACCGGGACAGCGTCCTACGAGCAGTACTTC
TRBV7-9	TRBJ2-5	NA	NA	CASSPQQGTETQYF	TGTGCCAGCAGCCCCCAGCAGGGTACAGAGACCCAGTACTTC
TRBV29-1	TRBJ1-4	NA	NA	CSVEQGEKLFF	TGCAGCGTCGAACAAGGGGAAAAACTGTTTTTT
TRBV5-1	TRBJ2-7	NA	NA	CASSVGGGNYEQYF	TGCGCCAGCAGCGTCGGAGGGGGCAACTACGAGCAGTACTTC
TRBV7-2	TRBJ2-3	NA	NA	CASSPRTLASDTQYF	TGTGCCAGCAGCCCGCGGACTCTAGCCTCGGATACGCAGTATTTT
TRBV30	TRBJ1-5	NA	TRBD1	CAWSVGTGGRQPQHF	TGTGCCTGGAGTGTCGGGACAGGGGGCAGGCAGCCCCAGCATTTT
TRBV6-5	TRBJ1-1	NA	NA	CASTGTSNTEAFF	TGTGCCAGCACCGGGACCTCGAACACTGAAGCTTTCTTT
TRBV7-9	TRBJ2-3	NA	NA	CASSLDVSSQYF	TGTGCCAGCAGCTTAGACGTATCTTCGCAGTATTTT
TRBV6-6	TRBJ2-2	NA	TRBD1	CASRTGPNWGTGELFF	TGTGCCAGCAGGACAGGGCCAAACTGGGGAACCGGGGAGCTGTTTTTT
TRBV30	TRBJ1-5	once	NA	CAWSRGNQPQHF	TGTGCCTGGAGTCGGGGGAATCAGCCCCAGCATTTT
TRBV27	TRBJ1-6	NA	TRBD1	CASSLGDRVRSPLHF	TGTGCCAGCAGTTTGGGGGACAGGGTACGGTCACCCCTCCACTTT
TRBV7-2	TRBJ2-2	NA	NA	CASSPQRTTGELFF	TGTGCCAGCAGCCCCCAACGGACTACCGGGGAGCTGTTTTTT
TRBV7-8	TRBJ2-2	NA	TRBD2	CASSFSGGQPGGELFF	TGTGCCAGCAGCTTTAGCGGGGGTCAACCCGGCGGGGAGCTGTTTTTT
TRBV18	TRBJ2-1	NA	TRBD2	CASSPRLTSGANEQFF	TGTGCCAGCTCACCACGTTTAACTAGCGGGGCTAATGAGCAGTTCTTC
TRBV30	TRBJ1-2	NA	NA	CAWSVLGGGGYTF	TGTGCCTGGAGTGTACTCGGAGGAGGTGGCTACACCTTC
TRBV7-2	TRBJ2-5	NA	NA	CASTSQVGLQETQYF	TGTGCCAGCACATCTCAGGTGGGGCTACAAGAGACCCAGTACTTC
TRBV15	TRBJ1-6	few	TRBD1	CATSRGTGVGSPLHF	TGTGCCACCAGCAGAGGGACAGGCGTTGGGTCACCCCTCCACTTT
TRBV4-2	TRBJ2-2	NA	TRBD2	CASSQEASGGNTGELFF	TGTGCCAGCAGCCAAGAGGCTAGCGGGGGCAACACCGGGGAGCTGTTTTTT